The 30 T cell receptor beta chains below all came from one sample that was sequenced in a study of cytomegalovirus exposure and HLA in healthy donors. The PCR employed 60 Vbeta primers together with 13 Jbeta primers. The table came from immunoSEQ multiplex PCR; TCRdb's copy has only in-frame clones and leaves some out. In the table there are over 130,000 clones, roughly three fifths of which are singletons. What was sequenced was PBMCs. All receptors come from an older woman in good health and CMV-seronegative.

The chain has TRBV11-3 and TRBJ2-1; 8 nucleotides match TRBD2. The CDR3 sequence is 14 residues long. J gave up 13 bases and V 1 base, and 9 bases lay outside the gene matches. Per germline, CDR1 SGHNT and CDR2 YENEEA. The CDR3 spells CASSLGVGTRQQFF. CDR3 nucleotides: TGTGCCAGCAGCTTAGGGGTCGGGACTAGACAACAGTTCTTC. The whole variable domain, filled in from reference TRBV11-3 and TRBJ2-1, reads EAGVVQSPRYKIIEKKQPVAFWCNPISGHNTLYWYLQNLGQGPELLIRYENEEAVDDSQLPKDRFSAERLKGVDSTLKIQPAELGDSAVYLCASSLGVGTRQQFFGPGTRLTVL.

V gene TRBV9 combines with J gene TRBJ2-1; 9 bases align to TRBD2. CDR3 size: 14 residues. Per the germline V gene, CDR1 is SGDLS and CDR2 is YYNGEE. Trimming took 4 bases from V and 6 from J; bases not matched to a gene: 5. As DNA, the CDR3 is TGTGCCAGCAGCCTCCAGGGACTAGCCAATGAGCAGTTCTTC. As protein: CASSLQGLANEQFF.

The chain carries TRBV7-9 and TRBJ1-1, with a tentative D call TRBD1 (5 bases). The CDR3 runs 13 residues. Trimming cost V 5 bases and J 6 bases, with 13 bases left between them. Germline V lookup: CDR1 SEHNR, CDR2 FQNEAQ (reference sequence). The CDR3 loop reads CASSRRGEPEAFF. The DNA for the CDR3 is TGTGCCAGCAGCCGCCGGGGGGAACCTGAAGCTTTCTTT.

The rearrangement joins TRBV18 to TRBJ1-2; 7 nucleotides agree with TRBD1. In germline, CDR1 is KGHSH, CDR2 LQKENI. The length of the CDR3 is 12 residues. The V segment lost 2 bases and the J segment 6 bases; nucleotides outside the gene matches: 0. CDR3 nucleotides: TGTGCCAGCTCACCAGACAGGGATGGCTACACCTTC. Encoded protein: CASSPDRDGYTF.

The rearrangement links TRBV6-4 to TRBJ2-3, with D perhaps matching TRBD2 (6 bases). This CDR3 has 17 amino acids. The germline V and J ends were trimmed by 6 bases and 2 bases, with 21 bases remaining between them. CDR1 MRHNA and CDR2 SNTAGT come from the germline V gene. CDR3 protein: CASSSTAGRTSTDTQYF. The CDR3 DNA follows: TGTGCCAGCAGCTCAACTGCGGGACGCACATCCACAGATACGCAGTATTTT.

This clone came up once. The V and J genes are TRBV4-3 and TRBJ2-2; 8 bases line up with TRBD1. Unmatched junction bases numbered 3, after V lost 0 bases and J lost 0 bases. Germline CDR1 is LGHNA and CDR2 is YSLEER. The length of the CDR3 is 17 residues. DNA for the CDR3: TGCGCCAGCAGCCAAGATAGGGGACAGGCGAACACCGGGGAGCTGTTTTTT. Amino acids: CASSQDRGQANTGELFF.

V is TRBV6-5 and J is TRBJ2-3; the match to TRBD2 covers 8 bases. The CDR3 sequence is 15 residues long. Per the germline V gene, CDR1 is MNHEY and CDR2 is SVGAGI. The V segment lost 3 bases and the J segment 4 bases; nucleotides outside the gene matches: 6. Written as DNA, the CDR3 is TGTGCCAGCAGTTATCTCCGGGGGGGCTCAGATACGCAGTATTTT. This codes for CASSYLRGGSDTQYF.

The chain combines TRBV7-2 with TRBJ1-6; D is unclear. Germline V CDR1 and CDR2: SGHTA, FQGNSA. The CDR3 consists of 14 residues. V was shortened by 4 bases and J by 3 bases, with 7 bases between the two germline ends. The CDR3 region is CASSSGIYNSPLHF. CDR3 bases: TGTGCCAGCAGCTCGGGAATCTATAATTCACCCCTCCACTTT.

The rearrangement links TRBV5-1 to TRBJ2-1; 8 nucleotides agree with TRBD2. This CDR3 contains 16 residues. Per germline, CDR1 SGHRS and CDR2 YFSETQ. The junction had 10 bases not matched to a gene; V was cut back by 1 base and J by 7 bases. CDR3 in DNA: TGCGCCAGCAGCTTGATCCCGGGACTAGGGGGGAATGAGCAGTTCTTC. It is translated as CASSLIPGLGGNEQFF. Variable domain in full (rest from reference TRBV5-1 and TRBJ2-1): KAGVTQTPRYLIKTRGQQVTLSCSPISGHRSVSWYQQTPGQGLQFLFEYFSETQRNKGNFPGRFSGRQFSNSRSEMNVSTLELGDSALYLCASSLIPGLGGNEQFFGPGTRLTVL.

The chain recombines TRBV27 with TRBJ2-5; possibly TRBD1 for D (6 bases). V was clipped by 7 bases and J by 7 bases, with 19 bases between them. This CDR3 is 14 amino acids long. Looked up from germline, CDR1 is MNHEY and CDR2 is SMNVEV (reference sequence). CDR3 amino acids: CASNQKGDRATQYF. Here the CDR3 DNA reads TGTGCCAGCAACCAAAAGGGGGACCGTGCGACCCAGTACTTC.

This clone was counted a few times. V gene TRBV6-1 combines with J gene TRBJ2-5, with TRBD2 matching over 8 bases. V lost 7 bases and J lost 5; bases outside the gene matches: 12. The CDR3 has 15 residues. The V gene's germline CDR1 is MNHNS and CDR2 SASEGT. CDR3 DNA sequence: TGTGCCAGCAAAACGGGCGGGAGGCCAGGGGAGACCCAGTACTTC. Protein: CASKTGGRPGETQYF.

CDR3 coding DNA: TGTGCCACCGTAACAGGGCCGAACACTGAAGCTTTCTTT. Its translation: CATVTGPNTEAFF. The V call is TRBV10-3, the J call TRBJ1-1; perhaps TRBD1 as D (6 bases). V lost 10 bases and J lost 1, with 13 bases in between. This CDR3 spans 13 amino acids. CDR1 and CDR2 (germline): ENHRY, SYGVKD.

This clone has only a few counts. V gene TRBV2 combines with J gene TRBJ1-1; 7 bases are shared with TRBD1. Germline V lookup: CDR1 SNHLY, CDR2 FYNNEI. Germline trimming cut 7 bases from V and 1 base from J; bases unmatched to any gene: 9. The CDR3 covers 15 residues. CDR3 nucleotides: TGTGCCAGCACCTACTGGACAGGCCAGAACACTGAAGCTTTCTTT. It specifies CASTYWTGQNTEAFF.

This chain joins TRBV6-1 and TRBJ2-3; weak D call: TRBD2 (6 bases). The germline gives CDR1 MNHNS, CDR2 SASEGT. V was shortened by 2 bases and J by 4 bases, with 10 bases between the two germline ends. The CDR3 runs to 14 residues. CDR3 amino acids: CASSENAGSDTQYF. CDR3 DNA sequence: TGTGCCAGCAGTGAAAACGCGGGGTCAGATACGCAGTATTTT.

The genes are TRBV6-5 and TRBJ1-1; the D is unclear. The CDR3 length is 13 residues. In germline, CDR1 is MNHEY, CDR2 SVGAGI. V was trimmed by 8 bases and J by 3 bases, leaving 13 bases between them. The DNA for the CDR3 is TGTGCCAGCTCTTGGGAGGGTGACACTGAAGCTTTCTTT. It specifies CASSWEGDTEAFF.

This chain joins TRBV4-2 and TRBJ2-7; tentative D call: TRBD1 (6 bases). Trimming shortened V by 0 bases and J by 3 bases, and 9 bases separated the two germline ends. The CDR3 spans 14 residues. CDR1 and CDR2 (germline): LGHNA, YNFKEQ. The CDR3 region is CASSQDRTDYEQYF. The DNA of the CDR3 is TGTGCCAGCAGCCAAGATCGGACAGACTACGAGCAGTACTTC.

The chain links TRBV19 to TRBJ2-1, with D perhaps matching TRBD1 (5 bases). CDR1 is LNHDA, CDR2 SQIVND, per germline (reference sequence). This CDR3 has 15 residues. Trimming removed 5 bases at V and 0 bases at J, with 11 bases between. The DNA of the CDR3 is TGTGCCAGTAGTCCGACAGATGTCTCCTACAATGAGCAGTTCTTC. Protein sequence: CASSPTDVSYNEQFF.

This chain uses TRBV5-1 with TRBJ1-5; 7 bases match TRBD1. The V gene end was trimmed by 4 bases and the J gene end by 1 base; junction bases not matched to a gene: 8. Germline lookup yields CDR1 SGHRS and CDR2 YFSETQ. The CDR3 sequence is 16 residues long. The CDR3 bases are TGCGCCAGCAGCCCGGACGACAGGGCCAGCAATCAGCCCCAGCATTTT. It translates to CASSPDDRASNQPQHF.

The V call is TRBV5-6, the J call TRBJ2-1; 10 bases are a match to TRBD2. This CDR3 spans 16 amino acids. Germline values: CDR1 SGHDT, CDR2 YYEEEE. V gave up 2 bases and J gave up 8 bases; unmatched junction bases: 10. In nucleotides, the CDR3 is TGTGCCAGCAGCTTTACGGCTAGCGGGGGTTTCGATGAGCAGTTCTTC. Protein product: CASSFTASGGFDEQFF.

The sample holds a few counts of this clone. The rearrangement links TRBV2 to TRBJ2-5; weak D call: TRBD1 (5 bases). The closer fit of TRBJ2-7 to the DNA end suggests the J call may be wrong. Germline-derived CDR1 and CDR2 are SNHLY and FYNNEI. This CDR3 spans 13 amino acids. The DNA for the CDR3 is TGTGCCAGCAGTGATGGCAGGGTGGGCGAGCAGTACTTC. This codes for CASSDGRVGEQYF.

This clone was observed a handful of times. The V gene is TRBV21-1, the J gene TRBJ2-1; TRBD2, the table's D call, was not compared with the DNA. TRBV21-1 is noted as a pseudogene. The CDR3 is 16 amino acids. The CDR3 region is CASSKGVSGRSHEQFF. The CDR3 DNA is TGTGCCAGCAGCAAAGGTGTTAGCGGGAGGAGCCATGAGCAGTTCTTC.

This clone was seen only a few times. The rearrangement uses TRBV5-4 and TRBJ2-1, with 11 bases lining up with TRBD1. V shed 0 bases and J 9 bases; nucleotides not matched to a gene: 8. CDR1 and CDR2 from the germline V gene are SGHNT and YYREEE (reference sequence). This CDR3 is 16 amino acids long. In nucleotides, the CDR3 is TGTGCCAGCAGCTTGGGAGGGACAGGGGGTTCGGGTGAGCAGTTCTTC. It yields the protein CASSLGGTGGSGEQFF.

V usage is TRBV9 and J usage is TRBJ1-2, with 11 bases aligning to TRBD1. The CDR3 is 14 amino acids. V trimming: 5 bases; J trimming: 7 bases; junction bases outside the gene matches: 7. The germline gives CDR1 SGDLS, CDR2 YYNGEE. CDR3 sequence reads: CASSPGTGGSGYTF. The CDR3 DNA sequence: TGTGCCAGCAGTCCCGGGACAGGGGGTAGTGGCTACACCTTC.

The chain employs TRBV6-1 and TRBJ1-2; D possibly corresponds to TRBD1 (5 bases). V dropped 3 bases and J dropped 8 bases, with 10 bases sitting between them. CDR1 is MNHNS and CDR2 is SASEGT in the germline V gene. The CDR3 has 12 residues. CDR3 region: CASSDPPGGYTF. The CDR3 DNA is TGTGCCAGCAGTGACCCCCCAGGGGGCTACACCTTC.

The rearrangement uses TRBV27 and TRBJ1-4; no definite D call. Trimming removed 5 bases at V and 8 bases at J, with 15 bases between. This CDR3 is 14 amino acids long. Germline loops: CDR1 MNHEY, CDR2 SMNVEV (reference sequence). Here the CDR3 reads CASSEAGQWEKLFF. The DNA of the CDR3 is TGTGCCAGCAGTGAGGCGGGCCAGTGGGAAAAACTGTTTTTT.

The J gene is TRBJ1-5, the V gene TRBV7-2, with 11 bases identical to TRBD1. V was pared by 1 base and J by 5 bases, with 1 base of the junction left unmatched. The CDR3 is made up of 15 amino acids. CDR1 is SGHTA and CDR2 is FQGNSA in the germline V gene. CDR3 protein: CASSLGTGGHQPQHF. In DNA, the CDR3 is TGTGCCAGCAGCTTAGGGACAGGGGGCCATCAGCCCCAGCATTTT.

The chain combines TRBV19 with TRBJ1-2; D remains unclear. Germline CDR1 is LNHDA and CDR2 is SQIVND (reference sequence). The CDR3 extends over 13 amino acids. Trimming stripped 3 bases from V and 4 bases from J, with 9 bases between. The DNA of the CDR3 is TGTGCCAGTAGTATTGGTGCGATCTATGGCTACACCTTC. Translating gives CASSIGAIYGYTF.

The CDR3 bases are TGTGCCAGCAGCGACCGGGGCAGGGGCTTCCAAGAGACCCAGTACTTC. It is translated as CASSDRGRGFQETQYF. The rearrangement joins TRBV7-2 to TRBJ2-5, with D tentatively TRBD1 (6 bases). CDR1 and CDR2 (germline): SGHTA, FQGNSA. V lost 5 bases to trimming and J lost 1 base, with 17 bases between them. CDR3 length: 16 residues.

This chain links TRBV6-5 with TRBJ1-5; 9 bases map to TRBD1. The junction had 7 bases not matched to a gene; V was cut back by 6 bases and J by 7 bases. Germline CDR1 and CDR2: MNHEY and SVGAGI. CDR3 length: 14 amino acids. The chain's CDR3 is CASSVTGGGQPQHF. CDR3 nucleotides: TGTGCCAGCAGCGTAACAGGGGGCGGCCAGCCCCAGCATTTT.

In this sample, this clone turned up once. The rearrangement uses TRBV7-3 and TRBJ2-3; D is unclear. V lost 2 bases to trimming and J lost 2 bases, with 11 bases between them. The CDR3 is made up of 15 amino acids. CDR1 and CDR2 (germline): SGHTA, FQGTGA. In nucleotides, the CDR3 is TGTGCCAGCAGCTTATCCTTTACATCCACAGATACGCAGTATTTT. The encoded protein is CASSLSFTSTDTQYF.